These T cell receptor beta chains were read from a single sample in a study of blood T cell repertoires in COVID-19. Sequenced by immunoSEQ multiplex PCR; TCRdb stores in-frame clones only, minus some. The sample comprises about 300,000 clones, roughly nine tenths of which are singletons, and approximately 5% rests with the top ten. The sequenced material came from PBMCs or T cells enriched from blood (not recorded which). The receptors derive from a man aged 55 to 70 who had recovered from COVID-19. Each CDR3 is given with its conserved first and last residue. A D gene is named only where the DNA matches it firmly. Expanded clones get a size class; other rows say once, few or many, or leave the size out.

v_call,clone_size,j_call,d_call,cdr3_nt,cdr3_aa
TRBV9,NA,TRBJ1-1,NA,TGTGCCAGCAGCCCTAGTATAAAGAACACTGAAGCTTTCTTT,CASSPSIKNTEAFF
TRBV3-1/TRBV3-2,NA,TRBJ2-7,NA,TGTGCCAGCAGCCCCTCATATAGCTCGCGAGAGCAGTACTTC,CASSPSYSSREQYF
TRBV5-1,once,TRBJ1-2,NA,TGCGCCAGCAGCTTGGACAGACAATATGGCTACACCTTC,CASSLDRQYGYTF
TRBV28,NA,TRBJ2-7,NA,TGTGCCAGCAGTTTCCCTCCCCGACTCGCGGCCAACTCCTACGAGCAGTACTTC,CASSFPPRLAANSYEQYF
TRBV28,once,TRBJ2-7,NA,TGTGCCAGCAGTCCTAGGGGGTCCCTCTCCTACGAGCAGTACTTC,CASSPRGSLSYEQYF
TRBV10-2,NA,TRBJ1-4,NA,TGCGCCAGCAGTGAGCGATCACCAGCAACTAATGAAAAACTGTTTTTT,CASSERSPATNEKLFF
TRBV19,once,TRBJ2-3,TRBD2,TGTGCCAGTAGTGTAGCGGGAGAGGTCACAGATACGCAGTATTTT,CASSVAGEVTDTQYF
TRBV19,NA,TRBJ2-3,NA,TGTGCCAGTAGTCAACAGGGTTTGACAGATACGCAGTATTTT,CASSQQGLTDTQYF
TRBV7-3,NA,TRBJ2-2,TRBD2,TGTGCCAGCAGCTTAACGGTGATAGCGGGAGGGCTGAACACCGGGGAGCTGTTTTTT,CASSLTVIAGGLNTGELFF
TRBV19,once,TRBJ2-7,TRBD1,TGTGCCAGTAGTATTAGCTGGGGACAGGTCAACGAGCAGTACTTC,CASSISWGQVNEQYF
TRBV28,NA,TRBJ2-3,TRBD1,TGTGCCAGCAGTCTCCTGACAGGGGGACGGGCAGATACGCAGTATTTT,CASSLLTGGRADTQYF
TRBV13,NA,TRBJ2-3,TRBD1,TGTGCCAGCAGCCAAGGACAGGGAAGGGTCACAGATACGCAGTATTTT,CASSQGQGRVTDTQYF
TRBV28,NA,TRBJ2-3,TRBD1,TGTGCCAGCAGTTTGGACAGGGGGATTAGCACAGATACGCAGTATTTT,CASSLDRGISTDTQYF
TRBV7-2,NA,TRBJ2-7,NA,TGTGCCAGCAGCTTAACTGTTACCTACGAGCAGTACTTC,CASSLTVTYEQYF